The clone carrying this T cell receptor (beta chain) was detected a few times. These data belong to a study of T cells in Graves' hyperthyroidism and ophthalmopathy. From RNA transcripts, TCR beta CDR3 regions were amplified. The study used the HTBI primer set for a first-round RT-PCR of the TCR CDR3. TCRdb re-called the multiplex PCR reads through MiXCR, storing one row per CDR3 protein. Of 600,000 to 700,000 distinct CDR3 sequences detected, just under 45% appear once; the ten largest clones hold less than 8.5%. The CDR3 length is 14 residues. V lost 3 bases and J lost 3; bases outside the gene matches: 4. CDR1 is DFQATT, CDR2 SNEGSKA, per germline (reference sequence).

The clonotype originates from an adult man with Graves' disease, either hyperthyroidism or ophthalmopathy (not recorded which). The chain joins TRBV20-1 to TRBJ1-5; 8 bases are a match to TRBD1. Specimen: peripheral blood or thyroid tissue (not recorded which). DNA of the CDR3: TGCAGTGCTAGGGGACAGGCTCACAATCAGCCCCAGCATTTT. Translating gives CSARGQAHNQPQHF.